The 23 T cell receptor beta chains in this list originate from one sample, sequenced in a study of technical replicates of blood from several donors (dated by TCRdb to between 2016 and 2019). Preparation of the library involved the immunoSEQ multiplex PCR assay. TCRdb limited this immuneACCESS table to in-frame rearrangements with V and J called. A share of clones is missing; checked studies link under half to unresolved V genes, and the rest is unexplained. This sample lists about 68,000 clones; roughly 97% were detected once. The ten top clones hold roughly 0.25% of the sample. Sequencing was carried out using T cells isolated from PBMCs. These receptors were taken from a human donor in good health.

J is TRBJ2-2 and V is TRBV28, with a possible D match to TRBD1 (6 bases). The germline V gene has CDR1 MDHEN and CDR2 SYDVKM. The V and J ends lost 3 bases and 1 base respectively, with 12 bases between them. This CDR3 spans 16 amino acids. In nucleotides, the CDR3 is TGTGCCAGCAGTTTTTTGGACAGATGGAACACCGGGGAGCTGTTTTTT. This codes for CASSFLDRWNTGELFF.

This clone showed up just once. The genes are TRBV28 and TRBJ1-5; TRBD1 agrees at 7 bases. Germline assignment: CDR1 MDHEN and CDR2 SYDVKM. Losses at the gene ends were 10 bases for V and 9 bases for J; bases not matched to a gene: 6. This CDR3 is 11 amino acids long. The CDR3 DNA sequence: TGTGCCACAGACCAGGGGGGGCCCCAGCATTTT. Its protein is CATDQGGPQHF.

V is TRBV5-3 and J is TRBJ1-5, with D maybe TRBD1 (6 bases). TRBV5-3 is known as an ORF, though its function is uncertain. With 0 bases removed from V and 0 bases from J, the gap between germline ends came to 25 bases. The CDR3 contains 21 residues. The CDR3 DNA follows: TGTGCCAGAAGCTTGGCGGATACAGGGCGAGACGCTTATAGTAGCAATCAGCCCCAGCATTTT. It translates to CARSLADTGRDAYSSNQPQHF.

The J gene is TRBJ1-5, the V gene TRBV14; possibly TRBD1 for D (6 bases). This CDR3 has 14 residues. Trimming left V 5 bases short and J 0 bases short, with 8 bases between. Germline V gene sequence: CDR1 SGHDN, CDR2 FVKESK. As DNA, the CDR3 is TGTGCCAGCAGCAGGGGGTATAGCAATCAGCCCCAGCATTTT. Translation gives CASSRGYSNQPQHF. Together with reference TRBV14 and TRBJ1-5, the CDR3 gives the full variable domain: EAGVTQFPSHSVIEKGQTVTLRCDPISGHDNLYWYRRVMGKEIKFLLHFVKESKQDESGMPNNRFLAERTGGTYSTLKVQPAELEDSGVYFCASSRGYSNQPQHFGDGTRLSIL.

The chain employs TRBV4-1 and TRBJ2-1; D is perhaps TRBD1 (5 bases). Between the trimmed V and J ends, which lost 5 bases and 5 bases, there was a span of 7 bases. From germline, CDR1 is MGHRA and CDR2 YSYEKL. The length of the CDR3 is 12 residues. The CDR3 nucleotides are TGCGCCAGCAGCGAACAGGACAATGAGCAGTTCTTC. This sequence encodes CASSEQDNEQFF.

The gene calls are TRBV27 and TRBJ1-1; no clear D. Trimming stripped 2 bases from V and 2 bases from J, with 9 bases between. This CDR3 region has 14 residues. Germline loops: CDR1 MNHEY, CDR2 SMNVEV (reference sequence). The CDR3 region is CASSLGSGNTEAFF. CDR3 nucleotide sequence: TGTGCCAGCAGTTTAGGTAGCGGAAACACTGAAGCTTTCTTT.

The chain is built from TRBV5-8 and TRBJ2-3; TRBD1 might be the D (6 bases). Germline CDR1 is SGHTS and CDR2 is YDEGEE. Deletions cut 4 bases from V and 0 bases from J, with 12 bases between. CDR3 length: 15 residues. CDR3 sequence (DNA): TGTGCCAGCAGCCTGGACAGTGCTAGCACAGATACGCAGTATTTT. Protein: CASSLDSASTDTQYF. Together with reference TRBV5-8 and TRBJ2-3, the CDR3 gives the full variable domain: EAGVTQSPTHLIKTRGQQATLRCSPISGHTSVYWYQQALGLGLQFLLWYDEGEERNRGNFPPRFSGRQFPNYSSELNVNALELEDSALYLCASSLDSASTDTQYFGPGTRLTVL.

The chain combines TRBV6-1 with TRBJ1-1; D may be TRBD1 (5 bases). There are 14 residues in the CDR3. With 2 bases removed from V and 1 base from J, the gap between germline ends came to 8 bases. Germline CDR1 reads MNHNS; CDR2 reads SASEGT. CDR3 in DNA: TGTGCCAGCAGTGAATTAGGGGAGAACACTGAAGCTTTCTTT. Amino acids: CASSELGENTEAFF.

This sequence joins TRBV27 and TRBJ2-6, with D uncertain. CDR3 length: 18 residues. CDR1 and CDR2 from the germline V gene are MNHEY and SMNVEV (reference sequence). V was shortened by 5 bases and J by 0 bases, with 17 bases between the two germline ends. CDR3 coding DNA: TGTGCCAGCAGTCCCGTCGCAGACATCCTCTCTGGGGCCAACGTCCTGACTTTC. Residues: CASSPVADILSGANVLTF.

The V gene is TRBV7-9, the J gene TRBJ2-7, with a possible D match to TRBD2 (6 bases). The CDR3 sequence is 16 residues long. Looked up from germline, CDR1 is SEHNR and CDR2 is FQNEAQ (reference sequence). V was trimmed by 0 bases and J by 5 bases, leaving 17 bases between them. This chain's CDR3 is CASSLARTTSGDEQYF. CDR3 nucleotide sequence: TGTGCCAGCAGCTTAGCCCGGACGACTAGTGGCGACGAGCAGTACTTC.

This rearrangement joins TRBV28 to TRBJ1-1, with D possibly TRBD1 on 5 matching bases. This CDR3 spans 15 amino acids. Germline V gene data show CDR1 as MDHEN and CDR2 as SYDVKM. The germline V and J ends were trimmed by 9 bases and 1 base, with 18 bases remaining between them. Written as DNA, the CDR3 is TGTGCCAGTTCACAACGGGGGGGAGAGAACACTGAAGCTTTCTTT. Translation: CASSQRGGENTEAFF.

The V gene is TRBV6-4, the J gene TRBJ2-1; 10 bases are a match to TRBD2. This CDR3 is 14 amino acids long. CDR1 and CDR2 from the germline V gene are MRHNA and SNTAGT. The V and J ends lost 5 bases and 7 bases, in that order; junction bases with no gene match: 5. The DNA of the CDR3 is TGTGCCAGCAGTTCATCACTAGCGGGGAATGAGCAGTTCTTC. This codes for CASSSSLAGNEQFF.

CDR3 coding DNA: TGTGCCAGCAGTGGAGGTGTCCGGACTAGTATAGTGGAGACCCAGTACTTC. Protein product: CASSGGVRTSIVETQYF. V and J are TRBV2 and TRBJ2-5, with TRBD2 identical over 7 bases. The CDR3 has 17 residues. The J segment lost 5 bases and the V segment lost 4 bases, leaving 16 bases of the junction unmatched. Per the germline V gene, CDR1 is SNHLY and CDR2 is FYNNEI.

The rearrangement uses TRBV4-3 and TRBJ2-7; tentative D call: TRBD2 (5 bases). The V and J ends lost 3 bases and 3 bases respectively, with 15 bases between them. This CDR3 region has 15 residues. Germline V CDR1 and CDR2: LGHNA, YSLEER. As DNA, the CDR3 is TGCGCCAGCAGCCAGGGGAGTTTTGGCAACTACGAGCAGTACTTC. Translating it yields CASSQGSFGNYEQYF.

The chain has TRBV15 and TRBJ1-5; 8 bases align to TRBD1. V shed 0 bases and J 5 bases; nucleotides not matched to a gene: 3. The CDR3 runs 15 residues. Looked up from germline, CDR1 is LNHNV and CDR2 is YYDKDF (reference sequence). CDR3: CATSRDQGADQPQHF. The CDR3 DNA is TGTGCCACCAGCAGAGATCAGGGGGCAGATCAGCCCCAGCATTTT.

DNA of the CDR3: TGTGCCAGCAGCTTGCTCACAAACACCTTTATGAACACTGAAGCTTTCTTT. Translated, it gives CASSLLTNTFMNTEAFF. The rearrangement joins TRBV5-5 to TRBJ1-1; D is ambiguous. V shed 1 base and J shed 0 bases, with 16 bases lying between them. CDR3 size: 17 residues. Germline V gene lookup returns CDR1 SGHKS and CDR2 YYEKEE (reference sequence).

The chain employs TRBV21-1 and TRBJ1-5; the table's D call, TRBD1, was not checked against the DNA. TRBV21-1 is given as a pseudogene. This CDR3 has 14 residues. The CDR3 DNA reads as TGTGCCAGCAGCAAAGTAGGGGTTAATCAGCCCCAGCATTTT. This codes for CASSKVGVNQPQHF.

This chain connects TRBV10-3 to TRBJ1-1; D is unclear. Trimming removed 7 bases at V and 6 bases at J, with 18 bases between. Per the germline V gene, CDR1 is ENHRY and CDR2 is SYGVKD. This CDR3 comprises 14 residues. The CDR3 loop reads CAIKSLSGESEAFF. The CDR3 DNA reads as TGTGCCATCAAAAGTCTTAGCGGGGAATCTGAAGCTTTCTTT.

For this clone: One junction end does not reproduce the germline sequence, and a read error may be involved. In DNA, the CDR3 is TGTGCCAGCAATGGTATCGGGACTAGCAAAGATACGCAGTATTTT. Its protein product is CASNGIGTSKDTQYF. The chain joins TRBV2 to TRBJ2-3; TRBD2 matches 9 bases. The CDR3 is 15 residues long. The V gene's germline CDR1 is SNHLY and CDR2 FYNNEI.

The chain recombines TRBV4-2 with TRBJ2-3; 9 nucleotides agree with TRBD2. CDR1 and CDR2 (germline): LGHNA, YNFKEQ. The V and J ends lost 0 bases and 6 bases, in that order; junction bases with no gene match: 7. CDR3 length equals 16 residues. CDR3 residues: CASSQDLKRGADTQYF. CDR3 coding DNA: TGTGCCAGCAGCCAAGATCTTAAGCGGGGGGCGGATACGCAGTATTTT.

The gene calls are TRBV6-4 and TRBJ2-3; 7 bases align to TRBD2. CDR1 and CDR2 (germline): MRHNA, SNTAGT. The J segment lost 14 bases and the V segment lost 2 bases, leaving 7 bases of the junction unmatched. The CDR3 is 12 amino acids. CDR3 sequence reads: CASSDPGGGRYF. DNA of the CDR3: TGTGCCAGCAGTGACCCTGGGGGAGGGCGGTATTTT.

V is TRBV20-1 and J is TRBJ1-1; D not resolved. This CDR3 has 11 residues. Germline V gene lookup returns CDR1 DFQATT and CDR2 SNEGSKA (reference sequence). V was pared by 2 bases and J by 4 bases, with 5 bases between. CDR3 residues: CSARRSTEAFF. The CDR3 bases are TGCAGTGCTAGACGGAGCACTGAAGCTTTCTTT.

V and J are TRBV10-3 and TRBJ2-3; the D gene is possibly TRBD1 (6 bases). This CDR3 spans 14 amino acids. The V gene lost 6 bases and the J gene lost 4 bases, with 14 bases spanning the gap. Germline V gives CDR1 ENHRY, CDR2 SYGVKD. This chain's CDR3 is CAISRTVLADTQYF. CDR3 DNA sequence: TGTGCCATCAGCCGGACAGTATTGGCAGATACGCAGTATTTT.